Below, 18 T cell receptor beta chains from the same sample are listed, as sequenced in a study of blood T cell repertoires in COVID-19. Sequenced by immunoSEQ multiplex PCR; TCRdb stores in-frame clones only, minus some. The table records 45,000 to 55,000 clones, about 89% of them present only once. Sequencing input: peripheral blood. The receptor source for this set is a human donor in a cohort sampled during active COVID-19.

This clone was observed a handful of times. This rearrangement joins TRBV5-4 to TRBJ1-4; 8 nucleotides match TRBD1. The germline V gene encodes CDR1 SGHNT and CDR2 YYREEE (reference sequence). CDR3 length: 13 residues. J lost 7 bases, V lost 4 bases, and 3 bases had no gene match. The CDR3 loop is CASSLDRGEKLFF. In nucleotides, the CDR3 is TGTGCCAGCAGCCTCGACAGGGGTGAAAAACTGTTTTTT.

The chain recombines TRBV19 with TRBJ1-4, with D perhaps TRBD1 (5 bases). Germline CDR1 and CDR2: LNHDA and SQIVND (reference sequence). The CDR3 has 14 residues. The V end lost 4 bases, the J end lost 7 bases, and 13 bases lay between the germline ends. The CDR3 sequence is CASSSRVFGEKLFF. The DNA for the CDR3 is TGTGCCAGTAGTAGCAGGGTATTCGGTGAAAAACTGTTTTTT.

This clone was seen just once. The CDR3 is CASSPEARGTDTQYF. CDR3 nucleotide sequence: TGTGCCAGCAGCCCCGAGGCCAGGGGCACAGATACGCAGTATTTT. The chain uses TRBV5-4 and TRBJ2-3; the D gene is possibly TRBD1 (5 bases). The CDR3 has 15 residues. Germline V gene data show CDR1 as SGHNT and CDR2 as YYREEE (reference sequence). Trimming pared 4 bases from V and 1 base from J, leaving 13 bases between.

CDR3 residues: CASSLQGGGEQYF. Here the CDR3 DNA reads TGTGCCAGCAGCTTACAGGGAGGAGGCGAGCAGTACTTC. The rearrangement joins TRBV7-9 to TRBJ2-7, with D possibly TRBD2 on 6 matching bases. Germline loops: CDR1 SEHNR, CDR2 FQNEAQ (reference sequence). The CDR3 length is 13 residues. The ends were cut back, 2 bases at V and 6 bases at J, with 11 bases in the middle. Drawing the rest from reference TRBV7-9 and TRBJ2-7, the complete variable domain is DTGVSQNPRHKITKRGQNVTFRCDPISEHNRLYWYRQTLGQGPEFLTYFQNEAQLEKSRLLSDRFSAERPKGSFSTLEIQRTEQGDSAMYLCASSLQGGGEQYFGPGTRLTVT.

J is TRBJ2-7 and V is TRBV6-1; D possibly corresponds to TRBD1 (6 bases). CDR1 and CDR2 (germline): MNHNS, SASEGT. The CDR3 extends over 15 amino acids. Trimming shortened V by 3 bases and J by 0 bases, and 12 bases separated the two germline ends. The CDR3 coding sequence is TGTGCCAGCAGTGACAGGGGAAACCCCTCCTACGAGCAGTACTTC. Amino acid sequence: CASSDRGNPSYEQYF.

CDR3 bases: TGTGCCAGCAGTCCTGTAACAGATACGCAGTATTTT. Its translation is CASSPVTDTQYF. This chain uses TRBV7-2 with TRBJ2-3; D is unclear. Germline values: CDR1 SGHTA, CDR2 FQGNSA. This CDR3 has 12 amino acids. V was shortened by 6 bases and J by 3 bases, with 7 bases between the two germline ends.

The chain carries TRBV2 and TRBJ1-2, with 8 nucleotides matching TRBD1. CDR3 length equals 16 residues. Germline CDR1 SNHLY, CDR2 FYNNEI. V lost 4 bases, J lost 7 bases, and 14 bases stayed unmatched. The DNA of the CDR3 is TGTGCCAGCAGTGTCGACCTGGACAGGGACTATAGTGGCTACACCTTC. This encodes CASSVDLDRDYSGYTF.

This clone has only one observation. V and J are TRBV28 and TRBJ1-5, with TRBD1 matching 7 bases. The CDR3 length is 14 residues. The ends lost 6 bases at V and 4 bases at J; junction bases unmatched: 6. The V gene's germline CDR1 is MDHEN and CDR2 SYDVKM. CDR3 amino acids: CASSRDRPNQPQHF. Here the CDR3 DNA reads TGTGCCAGCAGCCGGGACAGACCTAATCAGCCCCAGCATTTT. Full variable domain (missing parts from reference TRBV28 and TRBJ1-5): DVKVTQSSRYLVKRTGEKVFLECVQDMDHENMFWYRQDPGLGLRLIYFSYDVKMKEKGDIPEGYSVSREKKERFSLILESASTNQTSMYLCASSRDRPNQPQHFGDGTRLSIL.

This clone was detected only a few times. The chain recombines TRBV4-1 with TRBJ1-5; tentatively, D is TRBD1 (5 bases). The ends were cut back, 0 bases at V and 2 bases at J, with 11 bases in the middle. CDR3 size: 16 residues. Germline lookup yields CDR1 MGHRA and CDR2 YSYEKL. The chain's CDR3 is CASSQDGAGGNQPQHF. CDR3 DNA sequence: TGCGCCAGCAGCCAAGATGGGGCTGGGGGCAATCAGCCCCAGCATTTT.

This clone appeared a few times. V is TRBV9 and J is TRBJ1-5, with D possibly being TRBD1 (6 bases). Trimming took 0 bases from V and 5 from J, leaving 6 bases between them. In germline, CDR1 is SGDLS, CDR2 YYNGEE. The CDR3 runs 13 residues. The DNA of the CDR3 is TGTGCCAGCAGCGTAGAGGGGGATCAGCCCCAGCATTTT. This gives the protein CASSVEGDQPQHF.

The chain recombines TRBV5-1 with TRBJ2-3; unclear D gene. The CDR3 extends over 16 amino acids. V shed 0 bases and J shed 2 bases, with 13 bases lying between them. In germline, CDR1 is SGHRS, CDR2 YFSETQ. The CDR3 sequence is CASSLDHLASTDTQYF. CDR3 nucleotide sequence: TGCGCCAGCAGCTTGGACCACCTTGCGTCCACAGATACGCAGTATTTT.

The chain combines TRBV5-4 with TRBJ2-3; 9 bases map to TRBD1. The trim removed 3 bases at V and 1 base at J, leaving 6 bases unmatched. Germline V lookup: CDR1 SGHNT, CDR2 YYREEE (reference sequence). The CDR3 is made up of 16 amino acids. CDR3 DNA: TGTGCCAGCAGCTGGGGACAGGGTCCGGGCACAGATACGCAGTATTTT. Protein: CASSWGQGPGTDTQYF.

The V gene is TRBV7-2, the J gene TRBJ2-3; 12 bases match TRBD2. The CDR3 is 16 residues long. V lost 1 base and J lost 3; bases outside the gene matches: 2. Germline V gives CDR1 SGHTA, CDR2 FQGNSA. In DNA form, the CDR3 reads TGTGCCAGCAGCTTAGGGACTAGCGGGGTTACAGATACGCAGTATTTT. Protein: CASSLGTSGVTDTQYF.

The chain links TRBV9 to TRBJ2-1; TRBD2 aligns across 13 bases. The CDR3 contains 15 residues. J gave up 8 bases and V 0 bases, and 2 bases lay outside the gene matches. Germline V lookup: CDR1 SGDLS, CDR2 YYNGEE. CDR3 in DNA: TGTGCCAGCAGCGTAGGGACTAGCGGGGGCCATGAGCAGTTCTTC. Amino acid sequence: CASSVGTSGGHEQFF. The variable domain in full, with the rest retrieved from reference TRBV9 and TRBJ2-1, is DSGVTQTPKHLITATGQRVTLRCSPRSGDLSVYWYQQSLDQGLQFLIQYYNGEERAKGNILERFSAQQFPDLHSELNLSSLELGDSALYFCASSVGTSGGHEQFFGPGTRLTVL.

The gene calls are TRBV6-2 or TRBV6-3 and TRBJ2-1; D is perhaps TRBD2 (5 bases). Germline lookup yields CDR1 MNHEY and CDR2 SVGEGT. This CDR3 contains 13 residues. V lost 3 bases to trimming and J lost 9 bases, with 12 bases between them. CDR3: CASSYTRATEQFF. The DNA for the CDR3 is TGTGCCAGCAGTTATACTAGAGCCACTGAGCAGTTCTTC.

The J gene is TRBJ1-1, the V gene TRBV5-1, with 8 positions matching TRBD1. The V segment lost 3 bases and the J segment 2 bases; nucleotides outside the gene matches: 6. Germline V gives CDR1 SGHRS, CDR2 YFSETQ. The CDR3 is 15 amino acids. As DNA, the CDR3 is TGCGCCAGCAGCTCAGTGACAGGGGATAACACTGAAGCTTTCTTT. Translation gives CASSSVTGDNTEAFF.

This clone was seen only once. The rearrangement links TRBV5-6 to TRBJ1-2; 11 bases line up with TRBD1. Trimming took 2 bases from V and 8 from J; bases not matched to a gene: 5. Looked up from germline, CDR1 is SGHDT and CDR2 is YYEEEE. CDR3 length: 14 amino acids. CDR3 region: CASSFGDRGRGYTF. The CDR3 coding sequence is TGTGCCAGCAGCTTTGGGGACAGGGGGAGAGGCTACACCTTC.

This clone is termed medium-sized (0.01 to 0.1%). The chain is built from TRBV7-9 and TRBJ1-1; no definite D call. Germline V gene data show CDR1 as SEHNR and CDR2 as FQNEAQ (reference sequence). With 3 bases removed from V and 1 base from J, the gap between germline ends came to 6 bases. The CDR3 contains 13 residues. The CDR3 bases are TGTGCCAGCAGCTTTGACAAGAACACTGAAGCTTTCTTT. Its protein product is CASSFDKNTEAFF. Full variable domain (remainder filled in from reference TRBV7-9 and TRBJ1-1): DTGVSQNPRHKITKRGQNVTFRCDPISEHNRLYWYRQTLGQGPEFLTYFQNEAQLEKSRLLSDRFSAERPKGSFSTLEIQRTEQGDSAMYLCASSFDKNTEAFFGQGTRLTVV.